This is a list of T cell receptor beta chains from one sample in a study of T cell changes during pregnancy in multiple sclerosis. Using immunoSEQ multiplex PCR, the repertoire was profiled, and TCRdb retains in-frame clones only, with some absent. The profile covers 38,000 or so clones, with 90% to 95% appearing a single time and about 7.8% taken by the ten largest. The sample in question was CD8+ T cells from peripheral blood mononuclear cells, obtained before pregnancy. The receptors were sampled from a female donor with multiple sclerosis, enrolled in a pregnancy study. CDR3s include the opening cysteine and the closing phenylalanine or tryptophan. The D gene is left open where the match is weak. The listing skips clone size in some rows; elsewhere it reads once, few, many or a size class.

. | TRBJ2-1 | 13 | . | TRBV27 | TGTGCCAGCAGTTTATCGTCATACAATGAGCAGTTCTTC | CASSLSSYNEQFF
. | TRBJ2-7 | 13 | . | TRBV7-9 | TGTGCCAGCAGCTTAACTAACCTTCACGAGCAGTACTTC | CASSLTNLHEQYF
TRBD1 | TRBJ2-7 | 15 | . | TRBV7-9 | TGTGCCAGCAGCTCGCCGGGACAGGGTTTCTACGAGCAGTACTTC | CASSSPGQGFYEQYF
TRBD1 | TRBJ2-7 | 14 | . | TRBV6-6 | TGTGCCAGCAATCATTGGGACAGACCCTACGAGCAGTACTTC | CASNHWDRPYEQYF
. | TRBJ2-6 | 18 | . | TRBV11-2 | TGTGCCAGCAGCTTACAGGGGCTCATAAAAAGTGGGGCCAACGTCCTGACTTTC | CASSLQGLIKSGANVLTF
TRBD2 | TRBJ2-1 | 14 | once | TRBV19 | TGTGCCAGTAGTATGGAGGCTAGCGGGCGTGAGCAGTTCTTC | CASSMEASGREQFF
. | TRBJ1-1 | 15 | . | TRBV7-9 | TGTGCCAGCAGCTCACCTAGATTACAGGGTTCTGCGGCTTTCTTT | CASSSPRLQGSAAFF
. | TRBJ2-1 | 14 | once | TRBV19 | TGTGCCAGTAGTATAACGGGTGTTTACAATGAGCAGTTCTTC | CASSITGVYNEQFF
TRBD2 | TRBJ2-2 | 19 | . | TRBV28 | TGTGCCAGCAGTAGCCTAGCGGGAGGAATCATCGCGAAGACCGGGGAGCTGTTTTTT | CASSSLAGGIIAKTGELFF
. | TRBJ2-7 | 13 | . | TRBV7-9 | TGTGCCAGCAGCTACGGAGGGGGGGACGAGCAGTACTTC | CASSYGGGDEQYF
. | TRBJ2-1 | 17 | . | TRBV21-1 | TGTGCCAGCAGCAACGGGGAGCGGGGTCCCTCCTACAATGAGCAGTTCTTC | CASSNGERGPSYNEQFF
. | TRBJ2-3 | 12 | . | TRBV7-9 | TGTGCCAGCAGCTACGGGGGAGATACGCAGTATTTT | CASSYGGDTQYF
. | TRBJ2-7 | 11 | . | TRBV27 | TGTGCCACCGGGCAGGGCTACGAGCAGTACTTC | CATGQGYEQYF
. | TRBJ2-1 | 14 | . | TRBV7-9 | TGTGCCAGCAGCTCGGCCCGGAGCGGCGGAGAGCAGTTCTTC | CASSSARSGGEQFF
. | TRBJ2-7 | 17 | . | TRBV6-1 | TGTGCCAGCAGTGGCCACCATGTTGGAGGTAACTCCTACGAGCAGTACTTC | CASSGHHVGGNSYEQYF
. | TRBJ2-7 | 12 | . | TRBV27 | TGTGCCAGCAGTTCTAGTTCCCACGAGCAGTACTTC | CASSSSSHEQYF
. | TRBJ2-1 | 14 | . | TRBV7-9 | TGTGCCAGCAGCTTAGAACTAGCTTCGGATGAGCAGTTCTTC | CASSLELASDEQFF
. | TRBJ2-3 | 15 | . | TRBV6-4 | TGTGCCAGCAGTGACTCGACTAGTCCCACAGATACGCAGTATTTT | CASSDSTSPTDTQYF
TRBD1 | TRBJ2-6 | 18 | . | TRBV13 | TGTGCCAGCAGCTCCGGACAGGACCAAGTCTCTGGGGCCAACGTCCTGACTTTC | CASSSGQDQVSGANVLTF
. | TRBJ2-3 | 15 | once | TRBV9 | TGTGCCAGCAGCTATGGAGAAAGCAGCACAGATACGCAGTATTTT | CASSYGESSTDTQYF
TRBD2 | TRBJ2-2 | 17 | . | TRBV11-2 | TGTGCCAGCAGCTTTGGCGCGGCTAGCGGTGAACGGGGGGAGCTGTTTTTT | CASSFGAASGERGELFF
. | TRBJ1-1 | 15 | . | TRBV6-1 | TGTGCCAGCAGTGAATTCGGCGGGTTGAACACTGAAGCTTTCTTT | CASSEFGGLNTEAFF
. | TRBJ2-5 | 15 | once | TRBV28 | TGTGCCAGCAACCCGCAGGGGATGGAGAGAGGGACCCAGTACTTC | CASNPQGMERGTQYF
TRBD2 | TRBJ2-7 | 15 | . | TRBV7-9 | TGTGCCAGCAGCCCCCGGACTAGCGCCTCCTACGAGCAGTACTTC | CASSPRTSASYEQYF
. | TRBJ1-2 | 12 | . | TRBV6-1 | TGTGCCAGCAGTGGCAGGAACTATGGCTACACCTTC | CASSGRNYGYTF
TRBD2 | TRBJ2-3 | 16 | . | TRBV7-9 | TGTGCCAGCAGCTTAGCGCTTGCGGGAGTCGGTGATACGCAGTATTTT | CASSLALAGVGDTQYF
. | TRBJ1-1 | 11 | once | TRBV27 | TGTGCCAGCAGTCAAGGGACAGAAGCTTTCTTT | CASSQGTEAFF
TRBD1 | TRBJ2-2 | 16 | . | TRBV13 | TGTGCCAGCAGCGGACAGGGGGGCCTGAACACCGGGGAGCTGTTTTTT | CASSGQGGLNTGELFF
TRBD2 | TRBJ2-1 | 18 | once | TRBV19 | TGTGCCAGTAGGACTAGCGGGAGCCCCGCCAACTACTACAATGAGCAGTTCTTC | CASRTSGSPANYYNEQFF
TRBD1 | TRBJ1-4 | 14 | once | TRBV27 | TGTGCCAGCAGTTCCGAGGACAGGAGTGAAAAACTGTTTTTT | CASSSEDRSEKLFF
TRBD1 | TRBJ2-7 | 15 | . | TRBV6-5 | TGTGCCAGCAGTTACGCTACGGGACAGCCCTACGAGCAGTACTTC | CASSYATGQPYEQYF
. | TRBJ2-1 | 14 | . | TRBV7-9 | TGTGCCAGCAGCTTAGTAGTGGGCGGGAATGAGCAGTTCTTC | CASSLVVGGNEQFF
. | TRBJ1-1 | 13 | . | TRBV6-5 | TGTGCCAGCAGTTACGACAGGAACACTGAAGCTTTCTTT | CASSYDRNTEAFF
TRBD2 | TRBJ2-7 | 14 | . | TRBV7-9 | TGTGCCAGCAGCCATAAGAGCGGGGGCTACGAGCAGTACTTC | CASSHKSGGYEQYF
TRBD1 | TRBJ1-3 | 18 | . | TRBV19 | TGTGCCAGTATTCCGGACAGGGGGCTACCTGGTTTCGGAAACACCATATATTTT | CASIPDRGLPGFGNTIYF
. | TRBJ1-1 | 12 | few | TRBV19 | TGTGCCAGTCGGGATGGCCTCCGTGAAGCTTTCTTT | CASRDGLREAFF
TRBD1 | TRBJ1-6 | 14 | . | TRBV6-5 | TGTGCCAGCAGTTACGGGCAGGGGGCCTTTACCCTCCACTTT | CASSYGQGAFTLHF
. | TRBJ1-2 | 14 | once | TRBV9 | TGTGCCAGCGGGGGAAGTGGAGGGATCAATGGCTACACCTTC | CASGGSGGINGYTF
. | TRBJ1-1 | 17 | . | TRBV19 | TGTGCCAGTAGTATAGATCCGCCGGGGACAATGAACACTGAAGCTTTCTTT | CASSIDPPGTMNTEAFF
. | TRBJ1-1 | 14 | . | TRBV6-5 | TGTGCCAGCAGTTACAGCGGGGGGGACCTTGAAGCTTTCTTT | CASSYSGGDLEAFF
TRBD1 | TRBJ1-2 | 14 | . | TRBV4-3 | TGCGCCAGCAGCCAAGGTATAGGGGGCGATGGCTACACCTTC | CASSQGIGGDGYTF
. | TRBJ1-1 | 13 | . | TRBV27 | TGTGCCAGCAGTTCGGGACACCTCACTGAAGCTTTCTTT | CASSSGHLTEAFF
. | TRBJ2-2 | 14 | . | TRBV7-8 | TGTGCCAGCAGCTCCGGGGGGAACACCGGGGAGCTGTTTTTT | CASSSGGNTGELFF